A single sample gave rise to the 10 T cell receptor beta chains below, sequenced in a study (dated by TCRdb to between 2014 and 2016). Cells that were CD4+CD25+CD127-/low were the ones isolated as Tregs. The library was generated by 5' RACE. Sequencing relied on an Illumina MiSeq. TCRdb's own reprocessing of the public reads used fastp at Q25 and MiXCR and kept productive beta chains. Duplicate CDR3 protein sequences are folded into a single record with the most common DNA and genes. The sample includes about 57,000 distinct CDR3 sequences, with 26% observed a single time. Under 2.5% of the sample is held by the ten biggest clonotypes. Material for sequencing was tumor-infiltrating Tregs sorted from the breast tumor. These receptors were collected from a female donor with breast cancer.

This clonotype was seen ten or more times. The V gene is TRBV6-2 or TRBV6-3, the J gene TRBJ2-3; the D gene is possibly TRBD2 (5 bases). The CDR3 sequence is 20 residues long. Germline CDR1 reads MNHEY; CDR2 reads SVGEGT. V lost 0 bases, J lost 0 bases, and 22 bases lay in between. The CDR3 sequence is CASSYSAGPSTAPSTDTQYF. The CDR3 nucleotides are TGTGCCAGCAGTTACTCTGCGGGCCCCTCCACTGCTCCTAGCACAGATACGCAGTATTTT.

The chain is built from TRBV4-3 and TRBJ2-2, with TRBD1 as a possible D gene (5 bases). V was trimmed by 0 bases and J by 8 bases, leaving 10 bases between them. The CDR3 has 14 residues. In germline, CDR1 is LGHNA, CDR2 YSLEER. The chain's CDR3 is CASSQEMAGGELFF. CDR3 nucleotide sequence: TGCGCCAGCAGCCAAGAAATGGCAGGGGGGGAGCTGTTTTTT.

The J gene is TRBJ2-2, the V gene TRBV12-3 or TRBV12-4; D is tentatively TRBD1 or TRBD2 (5 bases each). V was trimmed by 8 bases and J by 0 bases, leaving 10 bases between them. The CDR3 totals 14 residues. The CDR3 nucleotides read TGTGCCAGCGGGACGAACGCGAACACCGGGGAGCTGTTTTTT. Translation gives CASGTNANTGELFF.

Remarks on this clonotype: It may be a read error: a sequence one base away is much more abundant. V is TRBV5-1 and J is TRBJ2-1; D is perhaps TRBD1 (5 bases). The CDR3 sequence is 11 residues long. Looked up from germline, CDR1 is SGHRS and CDR2 is YFSETQ. V lost 4 bases, J lost 10 bases, and 9 bases lay in between. The CDR3 DNA reads TGCGCCAGCAGCCGACAGAAGGAGCAGTTCTTC. Translation gives CASSRQKEQFF. The full variable domain, completed using reference TRBV5-1 and TRBJ2-1, is KAGVTQTPRYLIKTRGQQVTLSCSPISGHRSVSWYQQTPGQGLQFLFEYFSETQRNKGNFPGRFSGRQFSNSRSEMNVSTLELGDSALYLCASSRQKEQFFGPGTRLTVL.

V and J are TRBV10-1 and TRBJ2-1; 7 nucleotides agree with TRBD1. Germline-derived CDR1 and CDR2 are WNHNN and SYGVQD (reference sequence). The CDR3 contains 16 residues. V shed 1 base, J shed 6 bases, and the junction held 9 bases outside the gene matches. The CDR3 reads CASSECRDRASNEQFF. CDR3 DNA: TGCGCCAGCAGTGAGTGCCGAGACAGGGCATCCAATGAGCAGTTCTTC.

The rearrangement uses TRBV5-5 and TRBJ1-1, with D perhaps matching TRBD1 (5 bases). The germline V gene encodes CDR1 SGHKS and CDR2 YYEKEE (reference sequence). There are 15 residues in the CDR3. V gave up 0 bases and J gave up 1 base, with 10 bases separating them. CDR3 sequence (DNA): TGTGCCAGCAGCTTGGCGAAAGACAGGAACACTGAAGCTTTCTTT. Protein sequence: CASSLAKDRNTEAFF. Combining the CDR3 with reference TRBV5-5 and TRBJ1-1 gives the whole variable domain DAGVTQSPTHLIKTRGQQVTLRCSPISGHKSVSWYQQVLGQGPQFIFQYYEKEERGRGNFPDRFSARQFPNYSSELNVNALLLGDSALYLCASSLAKDRNTEAFFGQGTRLTVV.

The gene calls are TRBV9 and TRBJ2-1, with 8 bases lining up with TRBD2. The CDR3 sequence is 16 residues long. V trimming: 0 bases; J trimming: 0 bases; junction bases outside the gene matches: 2. From germline, CDR1 is SGDLS and CDR2 YYNGEE. CDR3 nucleotides: TGTGCCAGCAGCGTAGGACTAGCGAGCTCCTACAATGAGCAGTTCTTC. Protein sequence: CASSVGLASSYNEQFF.

This chain uses TRBV7-6 with TRBJ1-1; unclear D gene. V was cut by 2 bases and J by 1 base, with 5 bases left in between. In germline, CDR1 is SGHVS, CDR2 FNYEAQ. The CDR3 is 13 amino acids. Here the CDR3 reads CASSLYGNTEAFF. The CDR3 DNA reads TGTGCCAGCAGCTTATACGGGAACACTGAAGCTTTCTTT.

This clonotype was seen repeatedly, ten times or more. The chain employs TRBV5-1 and TRBJ1-5; D is unclear. The CDR3 has 14 amino acids. Trimming cost V 0 bases and J 2 bases, with 6 bases left between them. Germline CDR1 reads SGHRS; CDR2 reads YFSETQ. Written as DNA, the CDR3 is TGCGCCAGCAGCTTGGACAGCCGCAATCAGCCCCAGCATTTT. Translation: CASSLDSRNQPQHF.

Only a few counts were recorded for this clonotype. This chain connects TRBV12-3 or TRBV12-4 to TRBJ2-2; D is unresolved. V shed 1 base and J shed 2 bases, with 5 bases lying between them. CDR3 size: 14 residues. The CDR3 bases are TGTGCCAGCAGTTTAGACCTCAACACCGGGGAGCTGTTTTTT. Protein sequence: CASSLDLNTGELFF.